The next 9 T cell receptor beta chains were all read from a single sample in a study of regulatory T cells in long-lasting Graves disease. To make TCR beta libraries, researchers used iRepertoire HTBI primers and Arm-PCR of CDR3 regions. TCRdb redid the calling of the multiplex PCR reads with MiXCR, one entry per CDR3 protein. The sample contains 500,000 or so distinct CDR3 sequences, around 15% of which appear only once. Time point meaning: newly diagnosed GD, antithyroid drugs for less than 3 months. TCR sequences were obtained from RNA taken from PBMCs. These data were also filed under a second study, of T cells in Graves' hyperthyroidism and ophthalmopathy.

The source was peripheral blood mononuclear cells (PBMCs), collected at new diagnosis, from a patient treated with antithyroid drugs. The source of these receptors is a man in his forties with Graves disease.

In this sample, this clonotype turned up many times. In DNA, the CDR3 is TGTGCCAGCAGGCCGGAAGCGGGAGGGCCTTACGAGCAGTACTTC. Translation gives CASRPEAGGPYEQYF. The genes are TRBV2 and TRBJ2-7, with 10 bases that match TRBD2. With 6 bases clipped from V and 4 bases from J, the junction kept 9 bases outside the gene matches. CDR1 is SNHLY, CDR2 FYNNEI, per germline. The CDR3 has 15 residues.

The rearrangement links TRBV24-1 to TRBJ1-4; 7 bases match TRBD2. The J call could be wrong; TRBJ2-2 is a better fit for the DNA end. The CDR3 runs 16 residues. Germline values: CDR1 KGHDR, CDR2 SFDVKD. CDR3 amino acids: CATSDLRGSGTGELFF. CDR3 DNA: TGTGCCACCAGTGATTTGCGCGGGAGTGGTACCGGGGAGCTGTTTTTT.

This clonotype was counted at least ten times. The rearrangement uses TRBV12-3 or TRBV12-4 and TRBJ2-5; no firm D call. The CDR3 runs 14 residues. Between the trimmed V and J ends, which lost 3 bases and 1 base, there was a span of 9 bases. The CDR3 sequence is CASSFFRTQETQYF. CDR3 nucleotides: TGTGCCAGCAGTTTTTTTAGGACCCAAGAGACCCAGTACTTC.

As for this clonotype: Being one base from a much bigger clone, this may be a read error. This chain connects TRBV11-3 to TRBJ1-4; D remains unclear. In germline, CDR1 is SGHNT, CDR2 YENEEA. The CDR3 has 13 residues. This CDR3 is CASSGEGPEKLLF. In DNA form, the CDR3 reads TGTGCCAGCAGTGGGGAGGGCCCCGAAAAACTGCTTTTT.

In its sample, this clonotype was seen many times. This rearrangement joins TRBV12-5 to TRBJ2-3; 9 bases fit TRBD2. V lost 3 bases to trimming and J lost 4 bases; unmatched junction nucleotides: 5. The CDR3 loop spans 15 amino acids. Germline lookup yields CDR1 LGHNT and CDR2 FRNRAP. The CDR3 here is CASGLVAGVSDTQYF. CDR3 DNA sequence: TGTGCTAGTGGTTTAGTAGCGGGAGTATCAGATACGCAGTATTTT.

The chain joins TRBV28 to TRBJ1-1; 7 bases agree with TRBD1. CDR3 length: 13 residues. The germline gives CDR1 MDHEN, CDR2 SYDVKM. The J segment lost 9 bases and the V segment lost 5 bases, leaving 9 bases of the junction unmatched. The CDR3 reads CASSPSDRVKAFF. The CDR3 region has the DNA TGTGCCAGCAGTCCATCCGACAGGGTAAAAGCTTTCTTT. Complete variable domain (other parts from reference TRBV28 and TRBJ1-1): DVKVTQSSRYLVKRTGEKVFLECVQDMDHENMFWYRQDPGLGLRLIYFSYDVKMKEKGDIPEGYSVSREKKERFSLILESASTNQTSMYLCASSPSDRVKAFFGQGTRLTVV.

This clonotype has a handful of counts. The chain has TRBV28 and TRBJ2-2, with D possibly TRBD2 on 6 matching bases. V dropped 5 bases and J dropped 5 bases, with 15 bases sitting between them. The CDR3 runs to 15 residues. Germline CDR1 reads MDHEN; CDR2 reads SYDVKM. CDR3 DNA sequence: TGTGCCAGCAGTCCAAGGGGCGCGGGGACCGGGGAGCTGTTTTTT. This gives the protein CASSPRGAGTGELFF.

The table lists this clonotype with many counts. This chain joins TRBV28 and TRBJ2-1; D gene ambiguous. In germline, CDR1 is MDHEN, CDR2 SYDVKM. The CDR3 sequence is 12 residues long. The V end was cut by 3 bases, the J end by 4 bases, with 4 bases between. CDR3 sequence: CASSFPYNEQFF. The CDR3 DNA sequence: TGTGCCAGCAGTTTCCCTTACAATGAGCAGTTCTTC.

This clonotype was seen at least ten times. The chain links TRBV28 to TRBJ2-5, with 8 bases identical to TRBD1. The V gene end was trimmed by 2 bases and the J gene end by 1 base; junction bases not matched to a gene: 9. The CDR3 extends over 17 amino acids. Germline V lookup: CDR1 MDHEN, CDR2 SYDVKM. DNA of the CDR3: TGTGCCAGCAGTTTAGAGAAATGGACAGGGATCCAAGAGACCCAGTACTTC. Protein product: CASSLEKWTGIQETQYF.